This entry lists 30 T cell receptor beta chains sequenced from one sample in a study of blood T cell repertoires in COVID-19 (dated by TCRdb to 2020 to 2022). Library method: the immunoSEQ multiplex PCR assay. The table was pulled from immuneACCESS by TCRdb, which kept in-frame rearrangements only. Such tables lose some clones; where checked, under half of the loss comes from unresolved V genes, and the rest has no known cause. The sample yields fewer than 60,000 clones; about 88% were counted once. Around 3.6% of the sample rests with the top ten. Sample: peripheral blood. The receptors here all came from a human donor in a cohort sampled during active COVID-19.

This clone was observed once. The chain joins TRBV5-6 to TRBJ1-4; D is unclear. CDR1 is SGHDT and CDR2 is YYEEEE in the germline V gene. The CDR3 is 15 residues long. The ends were cut back, 2 bases at V and 4 bases at J, with 12 bases in the middle. CDR3 bases: TGTGCCAGCAGCTTATTATTACGAGATAATGAAAAACTGTTTTTT. It specifies CASSLLLRDNEKLFF. Based on the CDR3 plus reference TRBV5-6 and TRBJ1-4, the full variable domain is DAGVTQSPTHLIKTRGQQVTLRCSPKSGHDTVSWYQQALGQGPQFIFQYYEEEERQRGNFPDRFSGHQFPNYSSELNVNALLLGDSALYLCASSLLLRDNEKLFFGSGTQLSVL.

CDR3 loop: CASSQRFGQDTEAFF. As DNA, the CDR3 is TGCGCCAGCAGCCAACGCTTCGGACAGGACACTGAAGCTTTCTTT. V gene TRBV4-1 combines with J gene TRBJ1-1, with 7 bases aligning to TRBD1. V lost 2 bases to trimming and J lost 3 bases; unmatched junction nucleotides: 6. The germline gives CDR1 MGHRA, CDR2 YSYEKL. The CDR3 length is 15 residues.

The chain joins TRBV19 to TRBJ2-6; 8 bases are shared with TRBD1. The germline gives CDR1 LNHDA, CDR2 SQIVND (reference sequence). The CDR3 covers 18 residues. Trimming took 5 bases from V and 0 from J; bases not matched to a gene: 9. The CDR3 nucleotides read TGTGCCAGTAGTCCCCAACAGGGGGTAAGCTCTGGGGCCAACGTCCTGACTTTC. Translated, it gives CASSPQQGVSSGANVLTF.

Remarks on this clone: At one end, the junction sequence differs from germline, possibly due to a read error. The V and J genes are TRBV15 and TRBJ1-3; the match to TRBD1 covers 7 bases. The CDR3 has 15 residues. CDR1 LNHNV and CDR2 YYDKDF come from the germline V gene (reference sequence). The CDR3 here is CATSGDRASGNTIYF. In DNA form, the CDR3 reads TGTGCCACCAGCGGAGACAGGGCCTCTGGAAACACCATATATTTT.

This chain uses TRBV27 with TRBJ1-2; tentatively, D is TRBD1 (6 bases). Trimming took 0 bases from V and 2 from J, leaving 10 bases between them. Germline CDR1 is MNHEY and CDR2 is SMNVEV (reference sequence). CDR3 length: 15 amino acids. CDR3 in amino acids: CASSLSAGANYGYTF. The CDR3 DNA follows: TGTGCCAGCAGTTTATCGGCAGGGGCAAACTATGGCTACACCTTC.

The V gene is TRBV6-5, the J gene TRBJ2-7; 8 bases fit TRBD1. This CDR3 comprises 15 residues. The V gene's germline CDR1 is MNHEY and CDR2 SVGAGI. Unmatched junction bases numbered 14, after V lost 6 bases and J lost 7 bases. CDR3 loop: CASSPPGQALREQYV. CDR3 DNA: TGTGCCAGCAGCCCCCCGGGACAGGCATTGAGGGAGCAGTACGTC.

V is TRBV28 and J is TRBJ2-2, with 10 bases lining up with TRBD1. Germline loops: CDR1 MDHEN, CDR2 SYDVKM. V lost 4 bases and J lost 5; bases outside the gene matches: 4. The CDR3 totals 15 residues. The CDR3 loop is CASSSSGQGTGELFF. CDR3 nucleotides: TGTGCCAGCAGTTCCTCGGGACAGGGGACCGGGGAGCTGTTTTTT.

This chain uses TRBV29-1 with TRBJ1-5, with 8 nucleotides matching TRBD1. Germline V CDR1 and CDR2: SQVTM, ANQGSEA. Trimming at V came to 4 bases and at J to 4 bases, leaving 3 bases not matched to a gene. The CDR3 has 13 amino acids. In nucleotides, the CDR3 is TGCAGCGTTGCGACAGGGGAGAATCAGCCCCAGCATTTT. Protein sequence: CSVATGENQPQHF.

This clone has a handful of counts. The chain carries TRBV5-6 and TRBJ2-7, with D possibly TRBD2 on 5 matching bases. In germline, CDR1 is SGHDT, CDR2 YYEEEE. Trimming left V 4 bases short and J 2 bases short, with 13 bases between. CDR3 size: 14 residues. CDR3 DNA: TGTGCCAGCAGCCCCCTACTAGTTCCCTACGAGCAGTACTTC. Amino acids: CASSPLLVPYEQYF.

The chain combines TRBV30 with TRBJ2-7; weak D call: TRBD2 (6 bases). V dropped 5 bases and J dropped 2 bases, with 13 bases sitting between them. Germline loops: CDR1 GTSNPN, CDR2 SVGIG (reference sequence). This CDR3 comprises 13 residues. For the CDR3, the DNA is TGTGCCTGGCAGCGGACTAACACCTACGAGCAGTACTTC. It is translated as CAWQRTNTYEQYF.

The chain has TRBV6-5 and TRBJ2-2, with D maybe TRBD2 (6 bases). The CDR3 consists of 15 residues. Trimming took off 10 bases at V and 0 bases at J, with 15 bases between the two ends. The V gene's germline CDR1 is MNHEY and CDR2 SVGAGI. The CDR3 nucleotides are TGTGCCAACGCTCCCGGGAGCGCGAACACCGGGGAGCTGTTTTTT. It codes for CANAPGSANTGELFF.

This clone has just one count. The V call is TRBV6-5, the J call TRBJ1-2; D gene uncertain. Germline V lookup: CDR1 MNHEY, CDR2 SVGAGI. Trimming shortened V by 6 bases and J by 4 bases, and 15 bases separated the two germline ends. This CDR3 spans 14 amino acids. CDR3 DNA sequence: TGTGCCAGCAGCAGCACCGGACGGGGCTATGGCTACACCTTC. This sequence encodes CASSSTGRGYGYTF.

In nucleotides, the CDR3 is TGTGCCAGCAGAGGCCCAGGGTCTGGCACAGATACGCAGTATTTT. It is translated as CASRGPGSGTDTQYF. The chain couples TRBV6-5 to TRBJ2-3; a possible D gene is TRBD1 (5 bases). Trimming took 6 bases from V and 1 from J, leaving 14 bases between them. This CDR3 comprises 15 residues. Per germline, CDR1 MNHEY and CDR2 SVGAGI.

This chain joins TRBV6-6 and TRBJ1-2, with D possibly TRBD1 on 6 matching bases. V dropped 2 bases and J dropped 7 bases, with 17 bases sitting between them. The germline gives CDR1 MNHNY, CDR2 SVGAGI (reference sequence). The length of the CDR3 is 15 residues. CDR3 loop: CASSYGTRAGSGYTF. The CDR3 DNA follows: TGTGCCAGCAGTTACGGGACAAGGGCGGGCTCTGGCTACACCTTC.

V is TRBV15 and J is TRBJ2-2; the D gene is possibly TRBD2 (5 bases). The germline V and J ends were trimmed by 0 bases and 4 bases, with 12 bases remaining between them. The CDR3 runs to 16 residues. Germline V gene lookup returns CDR1 LNHNV and CDR2 YYDKDF (reference sequence). CDR3 residues: CATSREPLAITGELFF. The CDR3 DNA is TGTGCCACCAGCAGAGAGCCCCTAGCTATCACCGGGGAGCTGTTTTTT.

The rearrangement uses TRBV10-1 and TRBJ2-7; D not certain. The CDR3 is made up of 17 amino acids. The V end lost 0 bases, the J end lost 2 bases, and 17 bases lay between the germline ends. Germline lookup yields CDR1 WNHNN and CDR2 SYGVQD (reference sequence). CDR3 sequence: CASSESIGARLTYEQYV. Written as DNA, the CDR3 is TGCGCCAGCAGTGAGTCTATAGGAGCCCGTTTGACCTACGAGCAGTACGTC.

The gene calls are TRBV6-2 or TRBV6-3 and TRBJ2-7; TRBD2 agrees at 7 bases. V dropped 0 bases and J dropped 3; count of bases not matched to a gene: 14. The CDR3 is 18 amino acids. In germline, CDR1 is MNHEY, CDR2 SVGEGT. The CDR3 coding sequence is TGTGCCAGCAGTTACTCGGCTAGCGGAACGCTCAATAACTACGAGCAGTACGTC. Its protein product is CASSYSASGTLNNYEQYV.

This chain links TRBV4-2 with TRBJ2-5, with D hard to call. The CDR3 runs to 14 residues. Germline-derived CDR1 and CDR2 are LGHNA and YNFKEQ. Trimming took 3 bases from V and 5 from J, leaving 13 bases between them. The CDR3, as DNA: TGTGCCAGCAGCCAGTCAATCAGAGGCGAGACCCAGTACTTC. Translation gives CASSQSIRGETQYF.

The V call is TRBV5-1, the J call TRBJ2-1; 9 nucleotides match TRBD2. Germline-derived CDR1 and CDR2 are SGHRS and YFSETQ. This CDR3 has 13 amino acids. J was trimmed by 16 bases and V by 0 bases; bases with no gene match: 8. This CDR3 is CASSLGASGVLFF. Written as DNA, the CDR3 is TGCGCCAGCAGCTTGGGGGCTAGCGGGGTCCTATTCTTC.

This clone was counted between two and nine times. CDR3 residues: CASSAYGSGDYGYTF. The CDR3 coding sequence is TGTGCCAGCAGCGCCTACGGTTCGGGAGACTATGGCTACACCTTC. The chain has TRBV5-4 and TRBJ1-2, with D hard to call. The CDR3 is 15 amino acids. The germline gives CDR1 SGHNT, CDR2 YYREEE (reference sequence). V dropped 4 bases and J dropped 3 bases, with 16 bases sitting between them. Combining the CDR3 with reference TRBV5-4 and TRBJ1-2 gives the whole variable domain ETGVTQSPTHLIKTRGQQVTLRCSSQSGHNTVSWYQQALGQGPQFIFQYYREEENGRGNFPPRFSGLQFPNYSSELNVNALELDDSALYLCASSAYGSGDYGYTFGSGTRLTVV.

In this sample, this clone turned up once. The chain uses TRBV28 and TRBJ2-1; 10 bases line up with TRBD1. The CDR3 spans 16 residues. The ends lost 7 bases at V and 4 bases at J; junction bases unmatched: 10. Germline CDR1 and CDR2: MDHEN and SYDVKM. The CDR3 sequence is CASTSGGTGEYNEQFF. For the CDR3, the DNA is TGTGCCAGCACCTCAGGGGGGACAGGGGAATACAATGAGCAGTTCTTC.

V gene TRBV7-8 combines with J gene TRBJ2-5; 7 nucleotides align to TRBD2. The CDR3 extends over 18 amino acids. The V and J ends lost 3 bases and 7 bases, in that order; junction bases with no gene match: 20. Per the germline V gene, CDR1 is SGHVS and CDR2 is FQNEAQ. CDR3 nucleotide sequence: TGTGCCAGCAGCTTCGACCCAGCGGGAACTTCCTCGGGGGTGACCCAGTACTTC. Amino acid sequence: CASSFDPAGTSSGVTQYF. The variable domain in full, completed from reference TRBV7-8 and TRBJ2-5, reads GAGVSQSPRYKVAKRGQDVALRCDPISGHVSLFWYQQALGQGPEFLTYFQNEAQLDKSGLPSDRFFAERPEGSVSTLKIQRTQQEDSAVYLCASSFDPAGTSSGVTQYFGPGTRLLVL.

The gene calls are TRBV15 and TRBJ2-3; weak D call: TRBD1 (6 bases). Looked up from germline, CDR1 is LNHNV and CDR2 is YYDKDF (reference sequence). V gave up 1 base and J gave up 3 bases, with 11 bases separating them. The CDR3 extends over 15 amino acids. This CDR3 reads CATSRGGLGTDTQYF. CDR3 nucleotide sequence: TGTGCCACCAGCAGAGGGGGGCTTGGGACAGATACGCAGTATTTT.

In its sample, this clone was seen once. V and J are TRBV27 and TRBJ1-5; D perhaps matches TRBD1 (5 bases). V dropped 6 bases and J dropped 0 bases, with 9 bases sitting between them. This CDR3 comprises 14 residues. CDR1 is MNHEY, CDR2 SMNVEV, per germline (reference sequence). The CDR3 DNA reads as TGTGCCAGCAGAAGACAGAATAGCAATCAGCCCCAGCATTTT. Protein: CASRRQNSNQPQHF.

This chain joins TRBV18 and TRBJ2-7; TRBD2 agrees at 9 bases. This CDR3 is 15 amino acids long. Germline loops: CDR1 KGHSH, CDR2 LQKENI. Germline trimming cut 8 bases from V and 3 bases from J; bases unmatched to any gene: 11. The chain's CDR3 is CASTRSSGVVYEQYF. For the CDR3, the DNA is TGTGCCAGCACACGTTCTAGCGGGGTGGTCTACGAGCAGTACTTC.

The rearrangement links TRBV7-9 to TRBJ2-7, with 8 bases lining up with TRBD1. The CDR3 totals 16 residues. V was pared by 5 bases and J by 0 bases, with 9 bases of the junction left unmatched. In germline, CDR1 is SEHNR, CDR2 FQNEAQ (reference sequence). The CDR3 region is CASSGQGTVSSYEQYV. The CDR3 DNA is TGTGCCAGCAGCGGACAGGGTACGGTGAGCTCCTACGAGCAGTACGTC.

This clone appeared a few times. The chain combines TRBV5-4 with TRBJ2-3; D is undetermined. V was cut by 0 bases and J by 6 bases, with 5 bases left in between. CDR1 and CDR2 from the germline V gene are SGHNT and YYREEE (reference sequence). The CDR3 length is 12 residues. The CDR3 DNA sequence: TGTGCCAGCAGCTTGGGGCGGGATACGCAGTATTTT. This translates into CASSLGRDTQYF.

The chain carries TRBV19 and TRBJ2-6; no clear D gene. Germline CDR1 is LNHDA and CDR2 is SQIVND (reference sequence). The CDR3 is 14 amino acids. Trimming shortened V by 7 bases and J by 3 bases, and 10 bases separated the two germline ends. The CDR3 region is CASTLGFGANVLTF. Here the CDR3 DNA reads TGTGCCAGTACTTTGGGCTTTGGGGCCAACGTCCTGACTTTC.

The V and J genes are TRBV3-1 (or the pseudogene TRBV3-2) and TRBJ1-4; the match to TRBD1 covers 10 bases. From germline, CDR1 is LGHDT and CDR2 YNNKEL (reference sequence). V shed 2 bases and J 3 bases; nucleotides not matched to a gene: 6. The CDR3 is 17 residues long. CDR3 in amino acids: CASSQWTGGKANEKLFF. The CDR3 DNA reads as TGTGCCAGCAGCCAATGGACAGGGGGTAAGGCTAATGAAAAACTGTTTTTT.

This clone was recorded once. The chain links TRBV19 to TRBJ2-3; TRBD1 agrees at 10 bases. V was clipped by 5 bases and J by 4 bases; unmatched bases: 9. CDR3 length equals 16 residues. CDR1 and CDR2 (germline): LNHDA, SQIVND (reference sequence). The CDR3 reads CASSLRQGARADTQYF. For the CDR3, the DNA is TGTGCCAGTAGTTTAAGACAGGGGGCGAGAGCAGATACGCAGTATTTT.